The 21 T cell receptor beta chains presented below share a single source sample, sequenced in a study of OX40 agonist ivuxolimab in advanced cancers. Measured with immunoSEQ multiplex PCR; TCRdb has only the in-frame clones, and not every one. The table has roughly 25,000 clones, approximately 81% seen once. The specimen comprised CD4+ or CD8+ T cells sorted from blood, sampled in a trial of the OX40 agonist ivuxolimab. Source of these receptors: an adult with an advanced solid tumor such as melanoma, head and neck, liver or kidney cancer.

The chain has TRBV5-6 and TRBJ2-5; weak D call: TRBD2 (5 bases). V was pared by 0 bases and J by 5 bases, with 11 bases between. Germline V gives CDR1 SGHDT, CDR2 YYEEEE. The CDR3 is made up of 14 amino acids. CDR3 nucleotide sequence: TGTGCCAGCAGCTTGGCTCCGGGGTGGGAGACCCAGTACTTC. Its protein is CASSLAPGWETQYF.

The CDR3 loop reads CASSLDPGITEAFF. For the CDR3, the DNA is TGTGCCAGCAGCTTAGACCCGGGAATCACTGAAGCTTTCTTT. The J gene is TRBJ1-1, the V gene TRBV7-9; D unclear. Germline V gene lookup returns CDR1 SEHNR and CDR2 FQNEAQ (reference sequence). This CDR3 region has 14 residues. V was shortened by 1 base and J by 4 bases, with 10 bases between the two germline ends.

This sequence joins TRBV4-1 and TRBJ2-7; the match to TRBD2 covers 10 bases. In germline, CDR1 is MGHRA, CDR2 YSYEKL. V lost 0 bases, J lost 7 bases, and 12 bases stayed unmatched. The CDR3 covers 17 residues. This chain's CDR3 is CASSQEALLAGTGEQYF. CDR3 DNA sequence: TGCGCCAGCAGCCAAGAAGCCCTACTAGCGGGGACGGGGGAGCAGTACTTC.

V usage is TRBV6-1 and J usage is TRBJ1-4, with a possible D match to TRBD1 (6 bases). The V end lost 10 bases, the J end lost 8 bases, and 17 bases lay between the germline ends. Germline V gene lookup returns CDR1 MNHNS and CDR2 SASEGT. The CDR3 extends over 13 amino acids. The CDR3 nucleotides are TGTGCCATCACGACAGGATGGGGGGAAAAACTGTTTTTT. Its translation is CAITTGWGEKLFF.

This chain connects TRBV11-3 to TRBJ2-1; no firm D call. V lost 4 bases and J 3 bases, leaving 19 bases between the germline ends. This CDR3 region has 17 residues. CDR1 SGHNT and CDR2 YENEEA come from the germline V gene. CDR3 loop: CASSSFGLGGYYNEQFF. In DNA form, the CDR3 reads TGTGCCAGCAGCTCCTTCGGCTTGGGCGGATACTACAATGAGCAGTTCTTC.

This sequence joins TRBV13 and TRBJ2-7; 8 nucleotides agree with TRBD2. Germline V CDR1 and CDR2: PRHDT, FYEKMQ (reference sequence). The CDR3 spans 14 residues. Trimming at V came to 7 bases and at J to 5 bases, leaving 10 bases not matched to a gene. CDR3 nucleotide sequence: TGTGCCAGCACGTGGAGCGGGAGTCCCAACGAGCAGTACTTC. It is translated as CASTWSGSPNEQYF.

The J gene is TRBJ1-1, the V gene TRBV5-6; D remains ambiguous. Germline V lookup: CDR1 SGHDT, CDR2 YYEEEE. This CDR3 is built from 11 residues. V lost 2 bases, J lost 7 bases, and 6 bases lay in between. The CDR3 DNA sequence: TGTGCCAGCAGCTTTATTGGTGAAGCTTTCTTT. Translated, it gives CASSFIGEAFF.

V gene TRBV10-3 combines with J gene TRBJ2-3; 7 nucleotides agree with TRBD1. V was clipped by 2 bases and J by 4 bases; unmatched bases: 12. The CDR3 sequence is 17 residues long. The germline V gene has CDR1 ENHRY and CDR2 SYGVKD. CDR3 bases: TGTGCCATCAGTGAGGGTTACAGGGGCAACCGACCAGATACGCAGTATTTT. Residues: CAISEGYRGNRPDTQYF.

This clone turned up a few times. In DNA, the CDR3 is TGCGCCAGCACCAAAGACAGAAAAGAGACCCAGTACTTC. Amino acids: CASTKDRKETQYF. The J gene is TRBJ2-5, the V gene TRBV5-1; D might be TRBD1 (5 bases). The CDR3 consists of 13 residues. Trimming pared 6 bases from V and 3 bases from J, leaving 12 bases between. The germline CDR1 and CDR2 sequences are SGHRS and YFSETQ.

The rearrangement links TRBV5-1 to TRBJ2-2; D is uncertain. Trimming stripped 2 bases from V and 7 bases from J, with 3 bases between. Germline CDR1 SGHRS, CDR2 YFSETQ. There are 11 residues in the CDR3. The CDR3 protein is CASSFLGELFF. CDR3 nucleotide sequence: TGCGCCAGCAGCTTCCTCGGGGAGCTGTTTTTT. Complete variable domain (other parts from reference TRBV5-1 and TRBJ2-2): KAGVTQTPRYLIKTRGQQVTLSCSPISGHRSVSWYQQTPGQGLQFLFEYFSETQRNKGNFPGRFSGRQFSNSRSEMNVSTLELGDSALYLCASSFLGELFFGEGSRLTVL.

The CDR3 DNA follows: TGTGCCAGCAGCTATGGACAGGGAGAGACCCAGTACTTC. Amino acids: CASSYGQGETQYF. This chain uses TRBV5-4 with TRBJ2-5; 8 bases match TRBD1. Germline CDR1 SGHNT, CDR2 YYREEE (reference sequence). The trim removed 3 bases at V and 4 bases at J, leaving 2 bases unmatched. CDR3 length: 13 amino acids. Combining the CDR3 with reference TRBV5-4 and TRBJ2-5 gives the whole variable domain ETGVTQSPTHLIKTRGQQVTLRCSSQSGHNTVSWYQQALGQGPQFIFQYYREEENGRGNFPPRFSGLQFPNYSSELNVNALELDDSALYLCASSYGQGETQYFGPGTRLLVL.

In DNA, the CDR3 is TGTGCCAGCAGCCCCCGGACAGGAACAAATTCACCCCTCCACTTT. Its translation is CASSPRTGTNSPLHF. This chain links TRBV9 with TRBJ1-6, with 7 bases that match TRBD1. The CDR3 has 15 residues. The J segment lost 7 bases and the V segment lost 4 bases, leaving 8 bases of the junction unmatched. The V gene's germline CDR1 is SGDLS and CDR2 YYNGEE.

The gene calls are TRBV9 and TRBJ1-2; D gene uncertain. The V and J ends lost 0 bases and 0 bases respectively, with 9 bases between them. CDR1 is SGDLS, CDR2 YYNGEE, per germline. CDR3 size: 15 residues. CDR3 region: CASSVAAGTNYGYTF. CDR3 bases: TGTGCCAGCAGCGTAGCGGCAGGAACTAACTATGGCTACACCTTC.

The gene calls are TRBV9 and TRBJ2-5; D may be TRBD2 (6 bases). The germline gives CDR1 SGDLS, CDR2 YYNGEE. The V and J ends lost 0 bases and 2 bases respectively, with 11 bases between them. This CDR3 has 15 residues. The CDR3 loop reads CASSVDGGEQETQYF. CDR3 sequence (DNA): TGTGCCAGCAGCGTAGACGGGGGTGAGCAAGAGACCCAGTACTTC.

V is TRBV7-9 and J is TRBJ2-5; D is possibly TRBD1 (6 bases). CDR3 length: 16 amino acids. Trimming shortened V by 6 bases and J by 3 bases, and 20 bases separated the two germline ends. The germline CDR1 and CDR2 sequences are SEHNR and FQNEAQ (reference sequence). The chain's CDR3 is CASSLRDQGPKETQYF. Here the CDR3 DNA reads TGTGCCAGCAGTTTACGAGACCAGGGGCCGAAAGAGACCCAGTACTTC.

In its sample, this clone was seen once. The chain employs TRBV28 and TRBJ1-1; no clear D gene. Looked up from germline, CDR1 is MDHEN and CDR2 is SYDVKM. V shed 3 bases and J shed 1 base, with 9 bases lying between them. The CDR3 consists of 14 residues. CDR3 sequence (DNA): TGTGCCAGCAGTTTTGAGTCGGAGAACACTGAAGCTTTCTTT. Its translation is CASSFESENTEAFF.

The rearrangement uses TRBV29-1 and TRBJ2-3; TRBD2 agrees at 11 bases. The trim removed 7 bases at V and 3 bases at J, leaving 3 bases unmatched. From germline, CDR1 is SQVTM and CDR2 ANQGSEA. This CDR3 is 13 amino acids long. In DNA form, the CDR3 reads TGCAGCGCAAGACTAGCGGGAACAGATACGCAGTATTTT. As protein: CSARLAGTDTQYF.

This CDR3 reads CASSLVSVIDKPNEKLFF. The CDR3 DNA reads TGTGCCAGCAGCTTAGTTTCGGTCATAGACAAACCGAATGAAAAACTGTTTTTT. The genes are TRBV11-2 and TRBJ1-4; D is ambiguous. This CDR3 comprises 18 residues. V dropped 1 base and J dropped 5 bases, with 20 bases sitting between them. The V gene's germline CDR1 is SGHAT and CDR2 FQNNGV.

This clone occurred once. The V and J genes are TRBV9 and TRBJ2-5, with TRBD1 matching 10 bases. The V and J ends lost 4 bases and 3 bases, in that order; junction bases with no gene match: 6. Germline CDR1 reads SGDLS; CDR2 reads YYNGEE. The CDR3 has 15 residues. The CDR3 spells CASSTPGTGEETQYF. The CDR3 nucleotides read TGTGCCAGCAGCACCCCCGGGACAGGGGAAGAGACCCAGTACTTC.

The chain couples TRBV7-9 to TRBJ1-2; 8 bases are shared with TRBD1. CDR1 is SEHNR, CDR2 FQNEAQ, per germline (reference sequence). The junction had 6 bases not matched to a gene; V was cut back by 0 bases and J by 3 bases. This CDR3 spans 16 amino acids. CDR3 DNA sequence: TGTGCCAGCAGCTTAGCAGGGCAGGGGGCAGACTATGGCTACACCTTC. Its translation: CASSLAGQGADYGYTF.

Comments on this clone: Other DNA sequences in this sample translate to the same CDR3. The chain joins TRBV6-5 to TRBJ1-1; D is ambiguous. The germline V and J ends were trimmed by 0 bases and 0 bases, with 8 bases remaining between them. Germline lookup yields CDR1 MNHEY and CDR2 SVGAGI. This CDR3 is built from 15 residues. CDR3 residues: CASSYSARLNTEAFF. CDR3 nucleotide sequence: TGTGCCAGCAGTTACTCTGCTCGTTTGAACACTGAAGCTTTCTTT.